A single sample is the source of the 21 T cell receptor beta chains below, sequenced in a study of monozygotic twins with cystic fibrosis. Profiling relied on immunoSEQ multiplex PCR, and the TCRdb table lists in-frame clones only, not all of them. The sample records fewer than 30,000 clones, about 96% being singletons. The sample comprised blood. The receptors were gathered from a girl under 10 years old with cystic fibrosis.

The V call is TRBV7-9, the J call TRBJ2-2; unclear D gene. Germline-derived CDR1 and CDR2 are SEHNR and FQNEAQ (reference sequence). The V end was cut by 3 bases, the J end by 4 bases, with 9 bases between. The CDR3 is 14 amino acids. The CDR3 sequence: CASSLRMATGELFF. In DNA form, the CDR3 reads TGTGCCAGCAGCTTGAGGATGGCCACCGGGGAGCTGTTTTTT.

The chain couples TRBV11-3 to TRBJ1-2, with TRBD1 matching 7 bases. The ends lost 3 bases at V and 5 bases at J; junction bases unmatched: 6. The V gene's germline CDR1 is SGHNT and CDR2 YENEEA. The CDR3 spans 14 residues. DNA for the CDR3: TGTGCCAGCAGCTTTGATCAGGGGGAATATGGCTACACCTTC. This codes for CASSFDQGEYGYTF. Full variable domain (outside the CDR3, taken from reference TRBV11-3 and TRBJ1-2): EAGVVQSPRYKIIEKKQPVAFWCNPISGHNTLYWYLQNLGQGPELLIRYENEEAVDDSQLPKDRFSAERLKGVDSTLKIQPAELGDSAVYLCASSFDQGEYGYTFGSGTRLTVV.

The chain carries TRBV28 and TRBJ1-1; D ambiguous. This CDR3 comprises 15 residues. CDR1 and CDR2 (germline): MDHEN, SYDVKM. V was pared by 2 bases and J by 1 base, with 11 bases between. The CDR3 DNA is TGTGCCAGCAGTTTACGTGGCGGGAGGAACACTGAAGCTTTCTTT. Amino acid sequence: CASSLRGGRNTEAFF.

This chain connects TRBV14 to TRBJ2-7, with 8 nucleotides matching TRBD1. Looked up from germline, CDR1 is SGHDN and CDR2 is FVKESK. J was trimmed by 0 bases and V by 3 bases; bases with no gene match: 7. The length of the CDR3 is 16 residues. For the CDR3, the DNA is TGTGCCAGCAGCCAGTTCGGGACAGGAGACTCCTACGAGCAGTACTTC. This gives the protein CASSQFGTGDSYEQYF.

In its sample, this clone was seen once. The CDR3 DNA reads as TGTGCCAGCAGCTCCGACAGCTACTACACCGGGGAGCTGTTTTTT. This encodes CASSSDSYYTGELFF. This chain connects TRBV11-2 to TRBJ2-2; D may be TRBD1 (5 bases). Germline V gene sequence: CDR1 SGHAT, CDR2 FQNNGV. Trimming removed 4 bases at V and 3 bases at J, with 12 bases between. The CDR3 has 15 residues.

The J gene is TRBJ2-5, the V gene TRBV27, with 9 bases fitting TRBD2. Trimming removed 6 bases from V and 5 bases from J; junction bases left unmatched: 16. The CDR3 extends over 17 amino acids. Germline-derived CDR1 and CDR2 are MNHEY and SMNVEV (reference sequence). CDR3 protein: CASSSIPGLARWETQYF. The CDR3 nucleotides read TGTGCCAGCAGCTCGATCCCGGGACTAGCCCGGTGGGAGACCCAGTACTTC.

The rearrangement uses TRBV10-3 and TRBJ2-2; 9 bases agree with TRBD1. The CDR3 spans 15 residues. The V gene end was trimmed by 6 bases and the J gene end by 5 bases; junction bases not matched to a gene: 7. CDR1 and CDR2 from the germline V gene are ENHRY and SYGVKD. CDR3 coding DNA: TGTGCCATCAGCCCCCCGGGACAGGGTACCGGGGAGCTGTTTTTT. Translating gives CAISPPGQGTGELFF.

V usage is TRBV5-4 and J usage is TRBJ2-7; 11 nucleotides agree with TRBD2. Looked up from germline, CDR1 is SGHNT and CDR2 is YYREEE (reference sequence). The length of the CDR3 is 14 residues. V lost 2 bases and J lost 2; bases outside the gene matches: 0. The CDR3 sequence is CASSFSGRAYEQYF. CDR3 bases: TGTGCCAGCAGCTTTAGCGGGAGGGCCTACGAGCAGTACTTC.

This chain joins TRBV7-2 and TRBJ1-5; 8 bases align to TRBD1. Unmatched junction bases numbered 8, after V lost 5 bases and J lost 5 bases. Germline V gene data show CDR1 as SGHTA and CDR2 as FQGNSA. This CDR3 spans 15 amino acids. CDR3 amino acids: CASSPRQGSDQPQHF. The CDR3, as DNA: TGTGCCAGCAGCCCTCGACAGGGGTCCGATCAGCCCCAGCATTTT. The whole variable domain, remainder taken from reference TRBV7-2 and TRBJ1-5, is GAGVSQSPSNKVTEKGKDVELRCDPISGHTALYWYRQSLGQGLEFLIYFQGNSAPDKSGLPSDRFSAERTGGSVSTLTIQRTQQEDSAVYLCASSPRQGSDQPQHFGDGTRLSIL.

The V and J genes are TRBV18 and TRBJ1-1; D call uncertain. In germline, CDR1 is KGHSH, CDR2 LQKENI. This CDR3 comprises 13 residues. The V and J ends lost 5 bases and 4 bases respectively, with 11 bases between them. The CDR3 sequence is CASSAGSSTEAFF. CDR3 DNA sequence: TGTGCCAGCTCAGCCGGGTCGAGCACTGAAGCTTTCTTT.

The V gene is TRBV5-4, the J gene TRBJ2-3; 9 bases are a match to TRBD2. Trimming took 1 base from V and 0 from J; bases not matched to a gene: 6. The CDR3 is 17 residues long. Germline loops: CDR1 SGHNT, CDR2 YYREEE (reference sequence). CDR3 loop: CASSLLSGGFSTDTQYF. The CDR3 DNA sequence: TGTGCCAGCAGCTTGTTAAGCGGGGGGTTTAGCACAGATACGCAGTATTTT.

J is TRBJ2-1 and V is TRBV6-4; TRBD2 is a possible D gene (6 bases). Trimming removed 2 bases at V and 6 bases at J, with 11 bases between. This CDR3 is 14 amino acids long. Germline V lookup: CDR1 MRHNA, CDR2 SNTAGT. The CDR3 reads CASSDGTVVNEQFF. The CDR3 DNA follows: TGTGCCAGCAGTGACGGGACTGTCGTCAATGAGCAGTTCTTC.

The V call is TRBV29-1, the J call TRBJ2-2, with D unclear. The CDR3 has 12 amino acids. Trimming pared 4 bases from V and 3 bases from J, leaving 6 bases between. The germline gives CDR1 SQVTM, CDR2 ANQGSEA. The CDR3 region is CSVGADTGELFF. CDR3 coding DNA: TGCAGCGTTGGTGCGGACACCGGGGAGCTGTTTTTT.

The gene calls are TRBV13 and TRBJ2-3; weak D call: TRBD1 (6 bases). The CDR3 is 16 residues long. Trimming pared 5 bases from V and 0 bases from J, leaving 15 bases between. Per the germline V gene, CDR1 is PRHDT and CDR2 is FYEKMQ (reference sequence). The CDR3, as DNA: TGTGCCAGCAGCCCAGGGGACCAAACTAGCACAGATACGCAGTATTTT. Translating gives CASSPGDQTSTDTQYF.

The chain recombines TRBV10-1 with TRBJ2-2; the match to TRBD1 covers 7 bases. CDR3 length: 13 residues. The junction had 6 bases not matched to a gene; V was cut back by 7 bases and J by 7 bases. The V gene's germline CDR1 is WNHNN and CDR2 SYGVQD (reference sequence). CDR3 region: CASMLQGIGELFF. The CDR3 nucleotides read TGCGCCAGCATGCTACAGGGGATCGGGGAGCTGTTTTTT.

This chain links TRBV2 with TRBJ2-7; D is uncertain. Trimming removed 6 bases from V and 2 bases from J, with 2 bases in between. The CDR3 has 10 residues. CDR1 is SNHLY and CDR2 is FYNNEI in the germline V gene. The CDR3 sequence: CASRAYEQYF. For the CDR3, the DNA is TGTGCCAGCAGGGCCTACGAGCAGTACTTC.

The gene calls are TRBV9 and TRBJ2-1; 8 nucleotides align to TRBD1. The V gene end was trimmed by 4 bases and the J gene end by 2 bases; junction bases not matched to a gene: 5. Germline lookup yields CDR1 SGDLS and CDR2 YYNGEE. The CDR3 extends over 15 amino acids. This CDR3 is CASSQRQGTYNEQFF. In DNA form, the CDR3 reads TGTGCCAGCAGCCAACGACAGGGGACCTACAATGAGCAGTTCTTC.

This chain uses TRBV28 with TRBJ1-1, with 8 bases lining up with TRBD1. The CDR3 extends over 15 amino acids. Germline values: CDR1 MDHEN, CDR2 SYDVKM. V trimming: 5 bases; J trimming: 4 bases; junction bases outside the gene matches: 9. CDR3 DNA sequence: TGTGCCAGCAGTCCCAACCCCGGGACAGGCACTGAAGCTTTCTTT. Translated, it gives CASSPNPGTGTEAFF.

This sequence joins TRBV7-2 and TRBJ2-7; 8 positions match TRBD1. After removal of 4 bases from V and 2 bases from J, the junction contained 10 bases not matched to a gene. Germline CDR1 and CDR2: SGHTA and FQGNSA. The CDR3 is 16 residues long. This CDR3 is CASSSDIQGAPYEQYF. The CDR3 nucleotides are TGTGCCAGCAGCTCAGATATTCAGGGGGCCCCCTACGAGCAGTACTTC. Looking up the rest from reference TRBV7-2 and TRBJ2-7 gives the full variable domain: GAGVSQSPSNKVTEKGKDVELRCDPISGHTALYWYRQSLGQGLEFLIYFQGNSAPDKSGLPSDRFSAERTGGSVSTLTIQRTQQEDSAVYLCASSSDIQGAPYEQYFGPGTRLTVT.

V gene TRBV7-6 combines with J gene TRBJ1-1, with TRBD1 identical over 7 bases. CDR1 SGHVS and CDR2 FNYEAQ come from the germline V gene. V trimming: 5 bases; J trimming: 11 bases; junction bases outside the gene matches: 11. The CDR3 totals 13 residues. CDR3 region: CASSPDRTGEAFF. Written as DNA, the CDR3 is TGTGCCAGCAGCCCCGACAGGACAGGAGAGGCTTTCTTT. Full variable domain (outside the CDR3, taken from reference TRBV7-6 and TRBJ1-1): GAGVSQSPRYKVTKRGQDVALRCDPISGHVSLYWYRQALGQGPEFLTYFNYEAQQDKSGLPNDRFSAERPEGSISTLTIQRTEQRDSAMYRCASSPDRTGEAFFGQGTRLTVV.

V gene TRBV19 combines with J gene TRBJ1-5; no definite D call. Trimming removed 2 bases at V and 3 bases at J, with 11 bases between. Germline V gene data show CDR1 as LNHDA and CDR2 as SQIVND (reference sequence). This CDR3 comprises 15 residues. The CDR3 sequence is CASSIIGQDNQPQHF. In DNA, the CDR3 is TGTGCCAGTAGTATAATTGGGCAGGACAATCAGCCCCAGCATTTT.